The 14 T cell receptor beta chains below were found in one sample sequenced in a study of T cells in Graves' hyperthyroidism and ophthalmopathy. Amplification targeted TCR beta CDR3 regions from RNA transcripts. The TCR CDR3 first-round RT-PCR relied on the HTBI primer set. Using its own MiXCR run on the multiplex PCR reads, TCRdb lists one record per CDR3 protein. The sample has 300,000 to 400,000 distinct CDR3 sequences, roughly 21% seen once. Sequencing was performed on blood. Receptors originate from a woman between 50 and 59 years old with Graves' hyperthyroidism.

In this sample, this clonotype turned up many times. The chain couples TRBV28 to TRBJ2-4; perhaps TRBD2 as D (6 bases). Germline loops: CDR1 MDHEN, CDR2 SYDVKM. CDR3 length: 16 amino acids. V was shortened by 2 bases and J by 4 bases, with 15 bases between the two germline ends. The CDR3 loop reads CASSLLSSGPKNIQYF. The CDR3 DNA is TGTGCCAGCAGTTTACTCTCCAGCGGGCCGAAAAACATTCAGTACTTC.

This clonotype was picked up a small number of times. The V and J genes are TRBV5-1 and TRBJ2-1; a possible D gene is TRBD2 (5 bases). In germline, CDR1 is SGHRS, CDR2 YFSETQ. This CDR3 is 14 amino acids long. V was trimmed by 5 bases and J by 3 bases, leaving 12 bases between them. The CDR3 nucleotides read TGCGCCAGCAGAGAGAGCGGAATCTACAATGAGCAGTTCTTC. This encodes CASRESGIYNEQFF. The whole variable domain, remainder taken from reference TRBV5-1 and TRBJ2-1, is KAGVTQTPRYLIKTRGQQVTLSCSPISGHRSVSWYQQTPGQGLQFLFEYFSETQRNKGNFPGRFSGRQFSNSRSEMNVSTLELGDSALYLCASRESGIYNEQFFGPGTRLTVL.

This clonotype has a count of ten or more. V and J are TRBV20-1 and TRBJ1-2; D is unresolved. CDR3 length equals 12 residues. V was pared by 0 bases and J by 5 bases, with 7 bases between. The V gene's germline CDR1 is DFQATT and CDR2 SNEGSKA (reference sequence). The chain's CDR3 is CSARDLVYGYTF. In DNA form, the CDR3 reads TGCAGTGCTAGAGATTTGGTTTATGGCTACACCTTC.

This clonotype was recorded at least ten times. The CDR3 loop is CASSFPGAQYF. For the CDR3, the DNA is TGTGCCAGCAGCTTTCCCGGGGCCCAGTACTTC. J is TRBJ2-5 and V is TRBV3-1; D perhaps matches TRBD2 (5 bases). The CDR3 is made up of 11 amino acids. The V gene's germline CDR1 is LGHDT and CDR2 YNNKEL (reference sequence). The V and J ends lost 5 bases and 9 bases respectively, with 10 bases between them.

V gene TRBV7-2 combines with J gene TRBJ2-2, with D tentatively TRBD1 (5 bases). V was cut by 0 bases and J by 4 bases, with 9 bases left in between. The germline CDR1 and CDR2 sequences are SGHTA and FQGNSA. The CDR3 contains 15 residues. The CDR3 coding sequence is TGTGCCAGCAGCTTAGCTCGACAGACCACCGGGGAGCTGTTTTTT. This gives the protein CASSLARQTTGELFF.

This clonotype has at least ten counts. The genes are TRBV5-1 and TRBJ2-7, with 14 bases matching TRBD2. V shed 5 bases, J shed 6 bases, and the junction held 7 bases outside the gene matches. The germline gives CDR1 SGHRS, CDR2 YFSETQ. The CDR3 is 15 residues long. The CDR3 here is CASRSGTSGSFEQYF. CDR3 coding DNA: TGCGCCAGCAGATCTGGGACTAGCGGGAGTTTCGAGCAGTACTTC.

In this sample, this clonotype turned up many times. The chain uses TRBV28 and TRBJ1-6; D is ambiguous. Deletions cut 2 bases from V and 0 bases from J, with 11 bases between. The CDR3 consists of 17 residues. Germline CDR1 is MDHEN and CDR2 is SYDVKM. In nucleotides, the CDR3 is TGTGCCAGCAGTTTAGGGGTCCTGAGCTCCTATAATTCACCCCTCCACTTT. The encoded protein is CASSLGVLSSYNSPLHF.

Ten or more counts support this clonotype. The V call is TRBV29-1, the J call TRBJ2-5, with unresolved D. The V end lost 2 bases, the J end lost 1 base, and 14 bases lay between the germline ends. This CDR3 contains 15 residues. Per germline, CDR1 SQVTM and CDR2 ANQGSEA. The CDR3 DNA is TGCAGCGTTGAATACCCCCGAGAGCCCCAAGAGACCCAGTACTTC. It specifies CSVEYPREPQETQYF.

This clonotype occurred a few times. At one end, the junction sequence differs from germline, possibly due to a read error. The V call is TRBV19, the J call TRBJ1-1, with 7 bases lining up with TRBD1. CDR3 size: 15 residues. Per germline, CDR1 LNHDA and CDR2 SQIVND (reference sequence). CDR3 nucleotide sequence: TGTGCCAGTAGTACAGGGGGGCAATTGAATGCTGAAGCTTCCTTT. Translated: CASSTGGQLNAEASF.

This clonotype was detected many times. The CDR3 bases are TGTGCCAGCAGTTTAGCGGGGGTACTGGATACGCAGTATTTT. Translation: CASSLAGVLDTQYF. The gene calls are TRBV28 and TRBJ2-3; 7 nucleotides match TRBD2. Germline V gives CDR1 MDHEN, CDR2 SYDVKM. This CDR3 has 14 residues. Unmatched junction bases numbered 5, after V lost 2 bases and J lost 6 bases.

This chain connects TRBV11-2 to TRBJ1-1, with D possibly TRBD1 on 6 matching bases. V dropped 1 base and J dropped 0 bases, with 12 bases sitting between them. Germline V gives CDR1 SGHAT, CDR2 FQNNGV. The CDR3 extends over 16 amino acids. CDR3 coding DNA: TGTGCCAGCAGCTTAGCGGGACAAATGATGAACACTGAAGCTTTCTTT. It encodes CASSLAGQMMNTEAFF.

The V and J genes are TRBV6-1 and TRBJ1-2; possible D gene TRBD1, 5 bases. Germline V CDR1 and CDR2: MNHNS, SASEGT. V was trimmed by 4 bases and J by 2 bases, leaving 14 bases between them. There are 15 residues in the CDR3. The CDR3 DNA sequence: TGTGCCAGCAGTGTAGACAGCCGTCCGAACTATGGCTACACCTTC. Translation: CASSVDSRPNYGYTF.

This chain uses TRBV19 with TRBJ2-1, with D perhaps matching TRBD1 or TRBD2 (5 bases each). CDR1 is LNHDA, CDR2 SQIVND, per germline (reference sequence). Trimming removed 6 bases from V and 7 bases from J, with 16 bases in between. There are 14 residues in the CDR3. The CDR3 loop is CASRLGPPRNEQFF. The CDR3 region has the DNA TGTGCCAGTAGGTTGGGACCCCCCCGGAATGAGCAGTTCTTC.

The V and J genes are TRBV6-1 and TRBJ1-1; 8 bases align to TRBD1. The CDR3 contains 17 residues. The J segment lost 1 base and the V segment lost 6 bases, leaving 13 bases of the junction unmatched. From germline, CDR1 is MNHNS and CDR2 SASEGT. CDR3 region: CASRELRDRPKNTEAFF. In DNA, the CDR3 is TGTGCCAGCAGAGAGCTCCGGGACAGGCCTAAGAACACTGAAGCTTTCTTT.